What follows are 14 T cell receptor beta chains derived from one specimen sequenced in a study of graft-versus-host responses after intestinal transplantation. Assay used: immunoSEQ multiplex PCR; TCRdb lists only in-frame clones, some missing. The sample comprises about 86,000 clones, roughly 90% of which are singletons, and around 0.53% rests with the top ten. Their antigen targets remain unknown. The sample here was unstimulated CD8+ T cells sorted from spleen or lymph node cells, taken before intestinal transplant. These receptors were obtained from a human donor who received an intestinal transplant.

The J gene is TRBJ2-3, the V gene TRBV7-9; 8 nucleotides agree with TRBD2. CDR1 and CDR2 (germline): SEHNR, FQNEAQ (reference sequence). The ends lost 4 bases at V and 3 bases at J; junction bases unmatched: 9. CDR3 size: 16 residues. The CDR3 bases are TGTGCCAGCAGCTCCCCTACAGGACTAGCTACAGATACGCAGTATTTT. It translates to CASSSPTGLATDTQYF.

This chain's CDR3 is CASSTTGPEFYGYTF. The CDR3 DNA sequence: TGTGCCAGCAGCACCACAGGGCCCGAATTCTATGGCTACACCTTC. The chain employs TRBV7-9 and TRBJ1-2, with D possibly being TRBD1 (6 bases). Trimming shortened V by 5 bases and J by 4 bases, and 17 bases separated the two germline ends. CDR1 SEHNR and CDR2 FQNEAQ come from the germline V gene (reference sequence). The CDR3 runs 15 residues.

The chain uses TRBV27 and TRBJ2-7; TRBD2 might be the D (5 bases). Germline CDR1 reads MNHEY; CDR2 reads SMNVEV (reference sequence). V shed 2 bases and J shed 3 bases, with 11 bases lying between them. The CDR3 is 14 amino acids. CDR3: CASSLGVGDYEQYF. The CDR3 DNA sequence: TGTGCCAGCAGTTTAGGGGTCGGGGACTACGAGCAGTACTTC.

This clone was recorded once. The J gene is TRBJ2-6, the V gene TRBV7-9; D is ambiguous. V was pared by 6 bases and J by 0 bases, with 9 bases between. In germline, CDR1 is SEHNR, CDR2 FQNEAQ (reference sequence). This CDR3 contains 15 residues. The CDR3 loop is CASRNSRSGANVLTF. The CDR3 DNA sequence: TGTGCCAGCAGGAACAGCCGCTCTGGGGCCAACGTCCTGACTTTC.

The V and J genes are TRBV11-2 and TRBJ2-1; D unresolved. The V gene's germline CDR1 is SGHAT and CDR2 FQNNGV. Deletions cut 5 bases from V and 2 bases from J, with 7 bases between. This CDR3 has 13 amino acids. This CDR3 is CASSQITYNEQFF. DNA of the CDR3: TGTGCCAGCAGCCAAATCACCTACAATGAGCAGTTCTTC.

The chain couples TRBV10-3 to TRBJ2-7, with no clear D. The V and J ends lost 4 bases and 3 bases respectively, with 16 bases between them. The CDR3 is made up of 15 amino acids. Germline CDR1 reads ENHRY; CDR2 reads SYGVKD. The CDR3 spells CAISAVFSFFYEQYF. The CDR3 bases are TGTGCCATCAGTGCAGTCTTTAGCTTCTTCTACGAGCAGTACTTC.

The gene calls are TRBV7-2 and TRBJ2-1; possibly TRBD2 for D (6 bases). CDR3 length: 15 residues. From germline, CDR1 is SGHTA and CDR2 FQGNSA. Trimming pared 5 bases from V and 5 bases from J, leaving 16 bases between. CDR3 in amino acids: CASSPRGGRNNEQFF. As DNA, the CDR3 is TGTGCCAGCAGCCCGCGGGGAGGTAGGAACAATGAGCAGTTCTTC.

The J gene is TRBJ2-7, the V gene TRBV4-2, with D uncertain. V lost 0 bases and J 6 bases, leaving 9 bases between the germline ends. Germline CDR1 is LGHNA and CDR2 is YNFKEQ. The CDR3 covers 13 residues. The chain's CDR3 is CASSQDRYGEQYF. DNA of the CDR3: TGTGCCAGCAGCCAAGATCGGTACGGCGAGCAGTACTTC.

This rearrangement joins TRBV28 to TRBJ2-7; D remains ambiguous. The CDR3 has 16 amino acids. The germline V gene encodes CDR1 MDHEN and CDR2 SYDVKM. Trimming left V 4 bases short and J 3 bases short, with 19 bases between. The CDR3 is CASSSLWAAQDYEQYF. In DNA form, the CDR3 reads TGTGCCAGCAGTTCCTTATGGGCAGCCCAAGACTACGAGCAGTACTTC.

The chain links TRBV6-1 to TRBJ2-5; D may be TRBD2 (5 bases). CDR1 is MNHNS, CDR2 SASEGT, per germline. The CDR3 extends over 12 amino acids. V lost 4 bases and J 2 bases, leaving 5 bases between the germline ends. For the CDR3, the DNA is TGTGCCAGCAGTGGAGGGCAAGAGACCCAGTACTTC. As protein: CASSGGQETQYF.

This chain uses TRBV11-2 with TRBJ2-7; D call uncertain. From germline, CDR1 is SGHAT and CDR2 FQNNGV. Between the trimmed V and J ends, which lost 5 bases and 4 bases, there was a span of 15 bases. The CDR3 sequence is 14 residues long. This CDR3 is CASSVVESNYEQYF. The CDR3 DNA is TGTGCCAGCAGCGTAGTAGAGTCAAATTACGAGCAGTACTTC.

The rearrangement uses TRBV14 and TRBJ2-2; D might be TRBD2 (6 bases). The germline CDR1 and CDR2 sequences are SGHDN and FVKESK. V was trimmed by 4 bases and J by 0 bases, leaving 12 bases between them. There are 16 residues in the CDR3. In DNA form, the CDR3 reads TGTGCCAGCAGCCTTCAGCGGGCCGCGAACACCGGGGAGCTGTTTTTT. The encoded protein is CASSLQRAANTGELFF.

J is TRBJ1-6 and V is TRBV5-1; D is ambiguous. The V end was cut by 1 base, the J end by 4 bases, with 6 bases between. Germline CDR1 and CDR2: SGHRS and YFSETQ. CDR3 length: 14 amino acids. The CDR3 sequence: CASSLTGYNSPLHF. DNA for the CDR3: TGCGCCAGCAGCTTGACGGGATATAATTCACCCCTCCACTTT.

The chain uses TRBV19 and TRBJ2-5; D might be TRBD1 (6 bases). The DNA end lines up better with TRBJ2-7; the J call may be wrong. CDR1 is LNHDA, CDR2 SQIVND, per germline (reference sequence). This CDR3 spans 13 amino acids. CDR3 DNA sequence: TGTGCCAGTAGTATGGGGACACCGAACGAGCAGTACTTC. Translating gives CASSMGTPNEQYF.